Below are 5 T cell receptor beta chains sequenced from a single sample in a study of blood T cell repertoires in COVID-19. Method: immunoSEQ multiplex PCR; TCRdb's copy keeps in-frame clones and lacks some. Here the sample spans hundreds of thousands of clones, approximately 90% being singletons. The specimen was PBMCs or T cells enriched from blood (not recorded which). These TCRs come from a man in his fifties who had been exposed to COVID-19.

V usage is TRBV19 and J usage is TRBJ2-2; D possibly corresponds to TRBD1 (6 bases). There are 16 residues in the CDR3. CDR1 is LNHDA and CDR2 is SQIVND in the germline V gene (reference sequence). V gave up 1 base and J gave up 0 bases, with 9 bases separating them. CDR3 nucleotides: TGTGCCAGTAGTATAGCGACAGGTCCGAACACCGGGGAGCTGTTTTTT. It encodes CASSIATGPNTGELFF.

The chain links TRBV19 to TRBJ2-2; 9 bases agree with TRBD2. The CDR3 length is 19 residues. The germline gives CDR1 LNHDA, CDR2 SQIVND (reference sequence). Trimming removed 9 bases from V and 6 bases from J; junction bases left unmatched: 23. In DNA, the CDR3 is TGTGCCAGCATGGCCATTGAGGCGGGAGGGCCCGATCGTGCCGGGGAGCTGTTTTTT. The encoded protein is CASMAIEAGGPDRAGELFF.

This chain uses TRBV5-1 with TRBJ2-1; a possible D gene is TRBD1 (5 bases). The germline CDR1 and CDR2 sequences are SGHRS and YFSETQ. This CDR3 region has 14 residues. With 8 bases removed from V and 4 bases from J, the gap between germline ends came to 16 bases. CDR3 coding DNA: TGCGCCAGTAGACCAGGGTCAATATACAATGAGCAGTTCTTC. It is translated as CASRPGSIYNEQFF.

This chain joins TRBV15 and TRBJ2-5, with TRBD1 identical over 7 bases. CDR3 length: 14 residues. The V gene end was trimmed by 2 bases and the J gene end by 5 bases; junction bases not matched to a gene: 5. CDR1 and CDR2 (germline): LNHNV, YYDKDF (reference sequence). The CDR3 region has the DNA TGTGCCACCAGCAGAAGACAGGGTTCGGAGACCCAGTACTTC. As protein: CATSRRQGSETQYF.

The V and J genes are TRBV5-1 and TRBJ1-4; TRBD1 might be the D (5 bases). In germline, CDR1 is SGHRS, CDR2 YFSETQ. The CDR3 contains 16 residues. The ends were cut back, 0 bases at V and 0 bases at J, with 9 bases in the middle. In DNA, the CDR3 is TGCGCCAGCAGCTTGGCCGAACAGGCAACTAATGAAAAACTGTTTTTT. Translating gives CASSLAEQATNEKLFF.